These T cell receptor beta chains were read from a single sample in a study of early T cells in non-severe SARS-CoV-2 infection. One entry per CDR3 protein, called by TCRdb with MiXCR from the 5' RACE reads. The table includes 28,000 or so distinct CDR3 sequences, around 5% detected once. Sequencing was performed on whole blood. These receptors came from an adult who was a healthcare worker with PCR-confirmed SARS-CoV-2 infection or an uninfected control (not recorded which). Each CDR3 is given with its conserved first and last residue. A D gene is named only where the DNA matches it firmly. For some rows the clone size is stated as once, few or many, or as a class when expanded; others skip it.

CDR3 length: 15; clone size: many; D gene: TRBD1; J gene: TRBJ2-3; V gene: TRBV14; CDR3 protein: CASSQYRGNTDTQYF; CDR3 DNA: TGTGCCAGCAGCCAGTACAGGGGAAACACAGATACGCAGTATTTT
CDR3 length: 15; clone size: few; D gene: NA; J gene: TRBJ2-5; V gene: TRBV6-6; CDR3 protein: CASSCGQAYQETQYF; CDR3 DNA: TGTGCCAGCAGTTGCGGACAAGCATACCAAGAGACCCAGTACTTC
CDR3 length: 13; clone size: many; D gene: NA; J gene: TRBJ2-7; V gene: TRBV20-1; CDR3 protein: CSATGHSDYEQYF; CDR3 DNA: TGCAGTGCTACCGGACACAGTGACTACGAGCAGTACTTC
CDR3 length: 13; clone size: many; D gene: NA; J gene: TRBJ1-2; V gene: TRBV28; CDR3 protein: CASRGALSYGYTF; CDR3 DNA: TGTGCCAGCAGGGGGGCCCTCAGCTATGGCTACACCTTC
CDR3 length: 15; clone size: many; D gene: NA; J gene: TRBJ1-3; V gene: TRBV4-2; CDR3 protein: CASSQVTSSGNTIYF; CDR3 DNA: TGTGCCAGCAGCCAAGTGACGAGCTCTGGAAACACCATATATTTT
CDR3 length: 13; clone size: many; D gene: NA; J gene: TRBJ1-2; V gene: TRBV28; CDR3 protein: CASSLTGNYGYTF; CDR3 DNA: TGTGCCAGCAGTTTAACGGGGAACTATGGCTACACCTTC
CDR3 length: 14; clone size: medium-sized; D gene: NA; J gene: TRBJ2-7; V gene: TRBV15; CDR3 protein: CATSRDRGAYEQYF; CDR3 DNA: TGTGCCACCAGCAGAGATCGAGGAGCGTACGAGCAGTACTTC
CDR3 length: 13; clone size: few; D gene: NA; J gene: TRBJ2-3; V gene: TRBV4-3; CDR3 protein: CASSQDLTDTQYF; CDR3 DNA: TGCGCCAGCAGCCAAGATCTGACAGATACGCAGTATTTT
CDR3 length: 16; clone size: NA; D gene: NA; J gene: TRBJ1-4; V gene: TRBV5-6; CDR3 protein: CASSFLRIATNEKLFF; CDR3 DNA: TGTGCCAGCAGCTTCTTGAGAATCGCAACTAATGAAAAACTGTTTTTT
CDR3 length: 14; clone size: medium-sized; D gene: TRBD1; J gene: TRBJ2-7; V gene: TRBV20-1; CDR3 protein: CSARESGQGNEQYF; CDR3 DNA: TGCAGTGCTAGGGAATCGGGACAGGGGAATGAGCAGTACTTC
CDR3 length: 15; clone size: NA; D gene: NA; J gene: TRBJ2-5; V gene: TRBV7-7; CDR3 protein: CVSRPTGRIQETQYF; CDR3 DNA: TGTGTCAGCAGACCCACCGGACGGATACAAGAGACCCAGTACTTC
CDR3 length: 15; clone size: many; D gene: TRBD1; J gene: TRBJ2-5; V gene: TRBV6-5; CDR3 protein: CASSKGTGGRETQYF; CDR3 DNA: TGTGCCAGCAGTAAGGGGACAGGGGGACGCGAGACCCAGTACTTC
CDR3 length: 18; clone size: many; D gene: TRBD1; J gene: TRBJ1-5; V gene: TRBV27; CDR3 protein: CASSTGTVGLYSNQPQHF; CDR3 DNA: TGTGCCAGCAGTACCGGGACAGTCGGACTCTATAGCAATCAGCCCCAGCATTTT
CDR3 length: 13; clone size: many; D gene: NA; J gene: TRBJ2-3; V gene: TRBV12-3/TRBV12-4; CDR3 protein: CASRLDSTDTQYF; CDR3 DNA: TGTGCCAGCAGACTGGACAGTACAGATACGCAGTATTTT
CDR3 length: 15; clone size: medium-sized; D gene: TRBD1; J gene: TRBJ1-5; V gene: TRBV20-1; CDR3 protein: CSASKTGRGNQPQHF; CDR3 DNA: TGCAGTGCCAGTAAGACAGGGCGAGGCAATCAGCCCCAGCATTTT
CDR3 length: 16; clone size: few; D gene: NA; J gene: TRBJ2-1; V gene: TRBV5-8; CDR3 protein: CASSLRWEDPNNEQFF; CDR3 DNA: TGTGCCAGCAGCTTGCGGTGGGAGGATCCAAACAATGAGCAGTTCTTC
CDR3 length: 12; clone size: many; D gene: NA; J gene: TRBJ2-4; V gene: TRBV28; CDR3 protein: CASDPDKNIQYF; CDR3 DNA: TGTGCCAGCGACCCGGACAAAAACATTCAGTACTTC
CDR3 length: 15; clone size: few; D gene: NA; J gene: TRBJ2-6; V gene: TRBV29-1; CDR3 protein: CSVGLLSSGANVLTF; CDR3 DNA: TGCAGCGTTGGATTACTCAGCTCTGGGGCCAACGTCCTGACTTTC
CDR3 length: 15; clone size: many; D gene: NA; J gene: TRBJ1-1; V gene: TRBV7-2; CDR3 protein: CASSQRANRGGGAFF; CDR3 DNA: TGTGCCAGCAGCCAGAGGGCGAACCGAGGCGGGGGGGCTTTCTTT
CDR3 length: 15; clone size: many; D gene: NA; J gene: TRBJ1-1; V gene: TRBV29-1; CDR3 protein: CSARSGALGGTEAFF; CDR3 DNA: TGCAGCGCCCGATCTGGGGCCCTGGGGGGCACTGAAGCTTTCTTT
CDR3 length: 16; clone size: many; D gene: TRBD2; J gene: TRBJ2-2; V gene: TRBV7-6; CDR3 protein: CASSLPSGGNTGELFF; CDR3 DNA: TGTGCCAGCAGCCTACCTAGCGGAGGGAACACCGGGGAGCTGTTTTTT
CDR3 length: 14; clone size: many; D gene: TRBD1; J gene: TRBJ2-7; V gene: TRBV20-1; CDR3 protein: CSASVQGPRYEQYF; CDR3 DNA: TGCAGTGCTTCCGTACAGGGGCCGCGCTACGAGCAGTACTTC
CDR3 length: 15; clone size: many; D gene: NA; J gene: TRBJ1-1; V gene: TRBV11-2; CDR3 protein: CASSRQQGWSTEAFF; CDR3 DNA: TGTGCCAGCAGCCGCCAACAGGGATGGAGCACTGAAGCTTTCTTT
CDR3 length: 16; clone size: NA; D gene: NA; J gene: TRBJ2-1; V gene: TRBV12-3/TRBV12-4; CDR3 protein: CASNSLARLFYNEQFF; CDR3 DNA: TGTGCCAGCAACTCTCTAGCGCGTTTGTTCTACAATGAGCAGTTCTTC
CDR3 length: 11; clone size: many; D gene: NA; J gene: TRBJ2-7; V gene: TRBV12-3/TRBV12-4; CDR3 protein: CASKLNYEQYF; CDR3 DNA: TGTGCCAGCAAACTAAACTACGAGCAGTACTTC
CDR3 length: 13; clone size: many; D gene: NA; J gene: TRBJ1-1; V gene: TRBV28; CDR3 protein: CASLGHLNTEAFF; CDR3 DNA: TGTGCCAGCTTGGGACACCTGAACACTGAAGCTTTCTTT
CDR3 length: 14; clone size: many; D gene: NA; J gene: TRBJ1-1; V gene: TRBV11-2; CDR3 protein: CASSFGGAGTEAFF; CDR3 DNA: TGTGCCAGCAGCTTCGGGGGCGCGGGCACTGAAGCTTTCTTT
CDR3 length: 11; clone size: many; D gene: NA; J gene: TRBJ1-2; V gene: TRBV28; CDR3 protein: CASSKESGYTF; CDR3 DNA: TGTGCCAGCAGTAAGGAGAGTGGCTACACCTTC
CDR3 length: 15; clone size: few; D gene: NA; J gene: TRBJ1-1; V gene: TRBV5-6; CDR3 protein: CASSSYSGGNTEAFF; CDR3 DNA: TGTGCCAGCAGCTCTTACAGCGGCGGGAACACTGAAGCTTTCTTT
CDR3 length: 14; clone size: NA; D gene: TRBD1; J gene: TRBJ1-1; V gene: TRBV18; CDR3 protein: CASPERPGTDEAFF; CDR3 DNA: TGTGCCAGCCCAGAGCGACCCGGGACAGACGAAGCTTTCTTT
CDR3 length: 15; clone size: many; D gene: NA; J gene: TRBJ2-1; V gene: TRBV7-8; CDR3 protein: CASYPASRGSNEQFF; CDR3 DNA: TGTGCCAGCTACCCAGCGTCACGTGGTTCCAATGAGCAGTTCTTC
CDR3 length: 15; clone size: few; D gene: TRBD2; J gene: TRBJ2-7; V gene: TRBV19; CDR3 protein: CASSTRREGSYEQYF; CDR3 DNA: TGTGCCAGTAGCACGCGGCGGGAGGGATCCTACGAGCAGTACTTC